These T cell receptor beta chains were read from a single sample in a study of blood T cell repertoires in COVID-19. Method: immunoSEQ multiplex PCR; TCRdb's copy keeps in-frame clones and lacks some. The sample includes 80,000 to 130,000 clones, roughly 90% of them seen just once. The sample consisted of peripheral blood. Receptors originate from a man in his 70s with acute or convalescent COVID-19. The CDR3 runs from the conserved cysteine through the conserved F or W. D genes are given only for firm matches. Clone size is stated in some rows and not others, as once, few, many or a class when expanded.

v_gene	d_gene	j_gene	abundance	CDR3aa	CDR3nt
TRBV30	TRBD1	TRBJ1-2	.	CAWKGRQGAWGYTF	TGTGCCTGGAAGGGGAGACAGGGGGCTTGGGGCTACACCTTC
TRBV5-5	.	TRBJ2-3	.	CASSSSGGLSLDTQYF	TGTGCCAGCAGCTCGTCTGGGGGGTTATCTTTGGATACGCAGTATTTT
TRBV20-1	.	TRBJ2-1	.	CSASGSFGGYNEQFF	TGCAGTGCTAGTGGGAGTTTCGGAGGGTACAATGAGCAGTTCTTC
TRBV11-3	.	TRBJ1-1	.	CASSWHGREEAFF	TGTGCCAGCAGCTGGCATGGGAGGGAGGAAGCTTTCTTT
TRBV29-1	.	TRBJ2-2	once	CSVERRGFTGELFF	TGCAGCGTTGAACGAAGGGGCTTCACCGGGGAGCTGTTTTTT
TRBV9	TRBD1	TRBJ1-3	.	CASSSTGGRNTIYF	TGTGCCAGCAGCTCGACAGGGGGGAGAAACACCATATATTTT
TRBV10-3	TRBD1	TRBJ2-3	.	CAISPNRGSTDTQYF	TGTGCCATCAGTCCTAACAGGGGAAGCACAGATACGCAGTATTTT
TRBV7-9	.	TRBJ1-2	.	CASSLGGANYGYTF	TGTGCCAGCAGCTTAGGGGGGGCTAACTATGGCTACACCTTC
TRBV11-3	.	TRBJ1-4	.	CASSLDPDEKLFF	TGTGCCAGCAGCTTAGATCCGGATGAAAAACTGTTTTTT
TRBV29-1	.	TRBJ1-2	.	CSVENRVNYGYTF	TGCAGCGTTGAAAACAGGGTCAACTATGGCTACACCTTC
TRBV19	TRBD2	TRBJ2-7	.	CATEGAGEGLQYF	TGTGCCACCGAGGGAGCGGGAGAAGGTTTGCAGTACTTC
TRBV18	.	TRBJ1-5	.	CASSPSGAQPQHF	TGTGCCAGCTCACCATCAGGGGCTCAGCCCCAGCATTTT
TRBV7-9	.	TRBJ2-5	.	CASSPHHQETQYF	TGTGCCAGCAGCCCACACCACCAAGAGACCCAGTACTTC
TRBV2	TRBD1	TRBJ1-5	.	CASSQQGVIGNQPQHF	TGTGCCAGCAGTCAACAGGGGGTTATTGGCAATCAGCCCCAGCATTTT
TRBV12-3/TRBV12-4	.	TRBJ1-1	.	CASSFSRNTEAFF	TGTGCCAGCAGTTTCTCCAGGAACACTGAAGCTTTCTTT
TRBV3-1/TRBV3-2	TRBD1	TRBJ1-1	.	CASRTQGARTEAFF	TGTGCCAGCAGAACACAGGGGGCGCGGACTGAAGCTTTCTTT
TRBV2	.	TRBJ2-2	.	CASSAASALFF	TGTGCCAGCAGTGCCGCTAGCGCTCTGTTTTTT
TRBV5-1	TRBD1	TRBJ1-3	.	CASSIVPGQANGNTIYF	TGCGCCAGCAGCATCGTCCCGGGACAGGCTAATGGAAACACCATATATTTT
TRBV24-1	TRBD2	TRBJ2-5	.	CATSDSGGAGETQYF	TGTGCCACCAGTGACAGCGGGGGGGCGGGAGAGACCCAGTACTTC
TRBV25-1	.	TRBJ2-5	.	CASSDPRGETQYF	TGTGCCAGCAGTGACCCCAGGGGAGAGACCCAGTACTTC
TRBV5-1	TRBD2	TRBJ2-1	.	CASSPAGVREGNSYNEQFF	TGCGCCAGCAGCCCAGCGGGGGTGCGGGAAGGGAACTCCTACAATGAGCAGTTCTTC
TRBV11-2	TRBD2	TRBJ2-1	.	CASSLGGGEQFF	TGTGCCAGCAGCTTAGGGGGGGGTGAGCAGTTCTTC
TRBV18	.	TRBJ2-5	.	CASSPREQAETQYF	TGTGCCAGCTCACCACGTGAGCAGGCGGAGACCCAGTACTTC
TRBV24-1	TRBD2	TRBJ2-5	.	CATGRRGLAGEETQYF	TGTGCCACAGGCCGGCGGGGACTAGCGGGAGAAGAGACCCAGTACTTC
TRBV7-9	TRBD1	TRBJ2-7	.	CASSSGQGALTTDEQYF	TGTGCCAGCAGCTCAGGACAGGGAGCCCTTACGACGGACGAGCAGTACTTC
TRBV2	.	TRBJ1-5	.	CASGGQLNQPQHF	TGTGCCAGCGGTGGACAGCTCAATCAGCCCCAGCATTTT
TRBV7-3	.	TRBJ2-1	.	CASSPRDSNEQFF	TGTGCCAGCAGCCCACGGGACTCCAATGAGCAGTTCTTC
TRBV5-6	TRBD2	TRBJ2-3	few	CASSLGLAADTQYF	TGTGCCAGCAGCTTGGGACTAGCGGCAGATACGCAGTATTTT
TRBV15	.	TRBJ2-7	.	CATSRDKREQYF	TGTGCCACCAGCAGAGATAAGAGGGAGCAGTACTTC
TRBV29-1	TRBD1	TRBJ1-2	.	CSVEPLRTGSNYGYTF	TGCAGCGTTGAGCCCTTGCGGACAGGGTCAAACTATGGCTACACCTTC
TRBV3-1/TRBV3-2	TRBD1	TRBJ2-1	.	CASSQDEGQVYNEQFF	TGTGCCAGCAGCCAAGATGAGGGACAGGTCTACAATGAGCAGTTCTTC
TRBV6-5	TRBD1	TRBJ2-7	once	CASSLNGQGGEQYF	TGTGCCAGCAGTTTAAATGGACAGGGGGGGGAGCAGTACTTC
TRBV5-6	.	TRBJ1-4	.	CASSYGTNEKLFF	TGTGCCAGCAGCTACGGGACTAATGAAAAACTGTTTTTT
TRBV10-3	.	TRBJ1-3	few	CAISETGGNTIYF	TGTGCCATCAGTGAAACAGGTGGGAACACCATATATTTT
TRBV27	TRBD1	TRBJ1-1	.	CASSLEQGASTEAFF	TGTGCCAGCAGTTTAGAACAGGGGGCGTCCACTGAAGCTTTCTTT
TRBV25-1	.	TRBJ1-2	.	CASSPQGGDYGYTF	TGTGCCAGCAGTCCACAGGGAGGGGACTATGGCTACACCTTC
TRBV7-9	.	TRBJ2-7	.	CASSSNAPYEQYF	TGTGCCAGCAGCTCAAACGCGCCCTACGAGCAGTACTTC
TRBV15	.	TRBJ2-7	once	CATSSLGGASYEQYF	TGTGCCACCAGCTCCCTCGGCGGGGCCTCCTACGAGCAGTACTTC
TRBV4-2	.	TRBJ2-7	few	CASSQDRWGADYEQYF	TGTGCCAGCAGCCAAGATCGGTGGGGAGCGGACTACGAGCAGTACTTC
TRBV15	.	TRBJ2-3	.	CATSRGTSDTQYF	TGTGCCACCAGCAGAGGTACTTCCGATACGCAGTATTTT
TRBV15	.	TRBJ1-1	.	CATSRGRGPSGTEAFF	TGTGCCACCAGCAGAGGTCGAGGCCCCAGCGGAACTGAAGCTTTCTTT
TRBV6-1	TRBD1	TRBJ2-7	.	CASSGMLGQLSYEQYF	TGTGCCAGCAGTGGAATGCTGGGACAGCTTTCCTACGAGCAGTACTTC
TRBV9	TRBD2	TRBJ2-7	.	CASSVGSGASSYEQYF	TGTGCCAGCAGCGTTGGAAGCGGGGCAAGCTCCTACGAGCAGTACTTC
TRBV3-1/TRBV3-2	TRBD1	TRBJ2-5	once	CASNGRGLGLRAQYF	TGTGCCAGCAACGGCAGGGGGCTAGGATTACGCGCCCAGTACTTC
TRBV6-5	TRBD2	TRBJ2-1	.	CASSYSRTSFNEQFF	TGTGCCAGCAGTTACTCCCGGACTAGCTTCAATGAGCAGTTCTTC
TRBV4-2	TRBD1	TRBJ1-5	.	CASSQDRTGQPPQHF	TGTGCCAGCAGCCAAGATCGGACAGGTCAACCGCCCCAGCATTTT
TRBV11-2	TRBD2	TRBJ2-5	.	CASSVGTSGGDPRETQYF	TGTGCCAGCAGCGTCGGGACTAGCGGGGGAGACCCTCGGGAGACCCAGTACTTC